A selection of T cell receptor beta chains follows, all from one sample in a study of T cells in Graves' hyperthyroidism and ophthalmopathy. MiXCR was run by TCRdb on the multiplex PCR reads, yielding one entry per CDR3 protein. The sample consists of hundreds of thousands of distinct CDR3 sequences, over 35% of them appearing once. What was sequenced was blood. These receptors were collected from a man between 18 and 29 years old with Graves' hyperthyroidism. The CDR3 runs from the conserved cysteine through the conserved F or W. D genes are given only for firm matches. Only some rows state a clone size, as once, few, many or a class for expanded clones.

TRBJ2-2 | - | TRBV20-1 | - | 15 | CSASGIDTNTGELFF | TGCAGTGCTAGTGGGATTGACACAAACACCGGGGAGCTGTTTTTT
TRBJ1-4 | - | TRBV2 | - | 12 | CASSDWNEKLFF | TGTGCCAGCAGTGACTGGAATGAAAAACTGTTTTTT
TRBJ2-7 | - | TRBV6-6 | once | 14 | CASSYSNGGYEQYF | TGTGCCAGCAGTTACTCTAACGGAGGCTACGAGCAGTACTTC
TRBJ1-1 | - | TRBV5-1 | many | 14 | CASSVDGMNTEAFF | TGCGCCAGCAGCGTGGACGGCATGAACACTGAAGCTTTCTTT
TRBJ1-2 | - | TRBV12-3/TRBV12-4 | few | 15 | CASGIGWGVDYGYTF | TGTGCCAGCGGGATCGGGTGGGGGGTCGACTATGGCTACACCTTC
TRBJ2-5 | - | TRBV2 | many | 16 | CASRERDVILEETQYF | TGTGCCAGTCGGGAAAGGGACGTAATCCTGGAGGAGACCCAGTACTTC
TRBJ2-5 | - | TRBV7-8 | - | 13 | CASITGMQETQYF | TGTGCCAGCATCACAGGGATGCAGGAGACCCAGTACTTC
TRBJ2-5 | TRBD2 | TRBV6-6 | few | 17 | CASSYRELAGAKETQYF | TGTGCCAGCAGTTACAGAGAACTAGCGGGAGCCAAAGAGACCCAGTACTTC
TRBJ2-3 | - | TRBV24-1 | - | 16 | CATSDRDAENRDTQYF | TGTGCCACCAGTGACCGGGACGCGGAAAACCGAGATACGCAGTATTTT
TRBJ2-7 | - | TRBV10-3 | many | 12 | CAISLTATEQYF | TGTGCCATCAGTCTCACAGCAACCGAGCAGTACTTC
TRBJ2-2 | TRBD2 | TRBV20-1 | once | 16 | CSAVGLAGPNTGQLFF | TGCAGTGCCGTGGGACTAGCGGGGCCGAACACCGGGCAGCTGTTTTTT
TRBJ2-5 | TRBD1 | TRBV7-6 | - | 18 | CASSLSYRGLDDRETQYF | TGTGCCAGCAGCTTGTCGTACAGGGGGCTTGACGATAGGGAGACCCAGTACTTC
TRBJ1-6 | TRBD1 | TRBV10-2 | many | 15 | CASSGPGGAVSPLHF | TGCGCCAGCAGTGGTCCAGGGGGGGCGGTTTCACCCCTCCACTTT
TRBJ1-5 | TRBD1 | TRBV19 | many | 15 | CASRMGETGWEPQHF | TGTGCCAGTAGGATGGGTGAGACAGGGTGGGAACCCCAGCATTTT
TRBJ2-2 | TRBD2 | TRBV7-3 | few | 17 | CASSSRGAGEGTGELFF | TGTGCCAGCAGCTCGCGCGGAGCGGGAGAGGGCACCGGGGAGCTGTTTTTT
TRBJ1-1 | - | TRBV7-9 | few | 17 | CASSSKTGQIMNTEAFF | TGTGCCAGCAGCTCAAAGACAGGACAAATAATGAACACTGAAGCTTTCTTT
TRBJ1-1 | - | TRBV7-9 | many | 14 | CASSFYSSGPEAFF | TGTGCCAGCAGCTTCTACAGTTCCGGTCCTGAAGCTTTCTTT
TRBJ1-2 | - | TRBV12-3/TRBV12-4 | - | 14 | CASKKQVINYGYTF | TGTGCCAGCAAGAAACAGGTGATTAACTATGGCTACACCTTC
TRBJ2-7 | TRBD2 | TRBV19 | few | 15 | CASSLSSGGAYEQYF | TGTGCCAGTAGCTTATCGAGCGGGGGGGCCTACGAGCAGTACTTC
TRBJ1-5 | TRBD1 | TRBV4-1 | - | 15 | CASSQGDRGNQPQHF | TGCGCCAGCAGCCAGGGGGACAGGGGCAATCAGCCCCAGCATTTT
TRBJ2-7 | - | TRBV4-1 | few | 16 | CASSQETGYAAYEQYF | TGCGCCAGCAGCCAGGAGACTGGTTACGCAGCCTACGAGCAGTACTTC
TRBJ2-2 | TRBD1 | TRBV10-3 | - | 15 | CAIRGDSQNTGELFF | TGTGCCATCAGGGGGGACAGTCAAAACACCGGGGAGCTGTTTTTT
TRBJ2-2 | - | TRBV10-1 | many | 16 | CASSEGRGPNTGELFF | TGCGCCAGCAGTGAGGGCAGGGGACCGAACACCGGGGAGCTGTTTTTT
TRBJ1-2 | - | TRBV4-1 | - | 14 | CASSQDHGAWGYTF | TGCGCCAGCAGCCAAGATCACGGGGCTTGGGGCTACACCTTC
TRBJ1-5 | TRBD1 | TRBV2 | many | 16 | CASSEDRGPSNQPQHF | TGTGCCAGCAGTGAGGACAGGGGGCCAAGCAATCAGCCCCAGCATTTT
TRBJ1-4 | - | TRBV29-1 | - | 12 | CSVESQGEKLFF | TGCAGCGTTGAGTCCCAGGGTGAAAAACTGTTTTTT
TRBJ1-3 | - | TRBV19 | many | 14 | CASSIEVTGNTIYF | TGTGCCAGTAGTATTGAAGTCACGGGAAACACCATATATTTT
TRBJ2-7 | TRBD2 | TRBV15 | - | 16 | CATSKPGLAEIYEQYF | TGTGCCACCAGCAAACCGGGACTAGCGGAAATCTACGAGCAGTACTTC
TRBJ1-6 | - | TRBV14 | - | 16 | CASSQAPQGYNSPLHF | TGTGCCAGCAGCCAAGCCCCCCAGGGGTATAATTCACCCCTCCACTTT
TRBJ2-7 | TRBD2 | TRBV11-2 | - | 16 | CASSWPWGGSSYEQYF | TGTGCCAGCAGCTGGCCCTGGGGAGGGAGTTCCTACGAGCAGTACTTC
TRBJ1-6 | - | TRBV19 | many | 13 | CASSIIWNSPLHF | TGTGCCAGTAGTATTATATGGAATTCACCCCTCCACTTT
TRBJ2-2 | - | TRBV24-1 | few | 14 | CATSDLNRPGELFF | TGTGCCACCAGTGATTTGAATCGACCCGGGGAGCTGTTTTTT
TRBJ2-5 | TRBD1 | TRBV24-1 | - | 17 | CATSDPGTGASMETQYF | TGTGCCACCAGTGATCCCGGGACAGGGGCGTCAATGGAGACCCAGTACTTC
TRBJ1-1 | - | TRBV29-1 | - | 11 | CSCVAYTEAFF | TGCAGCTGTGTTGCGTACACTGAAGCTTTCTTT
TRBJ2-7 | - | TRBV7-2 | - | 12 | CASRADAYEQYF | TGTGCCAGCAGAGCGGACGCCTACGAGCAGTACTTC
TRBJ1-2 | - | TRBV20-1 | - | 14 | CSAQQGSGDYGYTF | TGCAGTGCCCAACAGGGATCTGGGGACTATGGCTACACCTTC
TRBJ2-7 | - | TRBV6-4 | - | 12 | CASIRPPGEQYF | TGTGCCAGCATCCGCCCGCCAGGGGAGCAGTACTTC
TRBJ1-1 | - | TRBV2 | many | 13 | CASTREIDTEAFF | TGTGCCAGCACAAGAGAGATTGACACTGAAGCTTTCTTT
TRBJ1-1 | - | TRBV7-9 | many | 14 | CASSPRVVNTEAFF | TGTGCCAGCAGCCCCAGGGTCGTGAACACTGAAGCTTTCTTT
TRBJ1-5 | - | TRBV16 | few | 13 | CASSQLTDQPQHF | TGTGCCAGCAGCCAATTAACAGATCAGCCCCAGCATTTT
TRBJ1-1 | - | TRBV29-1 | - | 11 | CSAQVGVGVLF | TGCAGCGCCCAAGTAGGGGTTGGTGTTCTCTTT
TRBJ1-6 | - | TRBV6-5 | few | 16 | CASRDMARVLLSPLHF | TGTGCCAGCAGAGACATGGCCAGGGTACTACTTTCACCCCTCCACTTT
TRBJ1-1 | - | TRBV11-2 | few | 15 | CASSLISPAVIEAFF | TGTGCCAGCAGCTTAATCAGCCCGGCAGTCATTGAAGCTTTCTTT
TRBJ2-7 | - | TRBV29-1 | - | 13 | CSVSGTPVYEQYF | TGCAGCGTATCCGGGACGCCGGTCTACGAGCAGTACTTC
TRBJ1-1 | TRBD1 | TRBV5-1 | - | 16 | CASSVGQGLLNTEAFF | TGCGCCAGCAGCGTGGGACAGGGGTTACTGAACACTGAAGCTTTCTTT
TRBJ2-7 | TRBD2 | TRBV29-1 | many | 11 | CSVASGGEQYF | TGCAGCGTCGCTTCGGGAGGCGAGCAGTACTTC
TRBJ1-2 | - | TRBV10-3 | few | 11 | CASGGGNGYTF | TGTGCCTCGGGCGGGGGTAATGGCTACACCTTC
TRBJ1-1 | - | TRBV5-6 | - | 21 | CASSPMMGSWNRASGGTEAFF | TGTGCCAGCAGCCCAATGATGGGCTCCTGGAATAGAGCCTCCGGCGGGACTGAAGCTTTCTTT
TRBJ2-5 | - | TRBV20-1 | few | 13 | CSVRHPRQETQYF | TGCAGTGTCCGCCACCCCAGGCAAGAGACCCAGTACTTC
TRBJ2-7 | - | TRBV15 | many | 17 | CATSSRIRAGLSYEQYF | TGTGCCACCAGCAGTCGTATTCGGGCAGGCCTCTCCTACGAGCAGTACTTC